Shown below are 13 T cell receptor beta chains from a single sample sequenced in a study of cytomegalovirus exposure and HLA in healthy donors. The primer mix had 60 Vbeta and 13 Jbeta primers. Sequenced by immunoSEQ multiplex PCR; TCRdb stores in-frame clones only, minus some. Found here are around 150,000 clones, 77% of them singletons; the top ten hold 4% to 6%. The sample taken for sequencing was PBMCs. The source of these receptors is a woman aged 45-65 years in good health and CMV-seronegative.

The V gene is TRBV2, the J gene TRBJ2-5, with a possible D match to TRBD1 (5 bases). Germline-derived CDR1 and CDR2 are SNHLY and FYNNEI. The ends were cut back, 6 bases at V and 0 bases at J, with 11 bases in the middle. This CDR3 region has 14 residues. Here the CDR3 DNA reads TGTGCCAGCAGGGGGCTCGGCTACCAAGAGACCCAGTACTTC. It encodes CASRGLGYQETQYF. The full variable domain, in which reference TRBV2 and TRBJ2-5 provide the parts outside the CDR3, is EPEVTQTPSHQVTQMGQEVILRCVPISNHLYFYWYRQILGQKVEFLVSFYNNEISEKSEIFDDQFSVERPDGSNFTLKIRSTKLEDSAMYFCASRGLGYQETQYFGPGTRLLVL.

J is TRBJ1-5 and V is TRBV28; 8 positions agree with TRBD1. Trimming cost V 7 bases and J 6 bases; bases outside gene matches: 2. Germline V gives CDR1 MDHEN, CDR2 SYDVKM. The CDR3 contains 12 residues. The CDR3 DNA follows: TGTGCCAGCAACAGGGGGAGTCAGCCCCAGCATTTT. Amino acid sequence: CASNRGSQPQHF.

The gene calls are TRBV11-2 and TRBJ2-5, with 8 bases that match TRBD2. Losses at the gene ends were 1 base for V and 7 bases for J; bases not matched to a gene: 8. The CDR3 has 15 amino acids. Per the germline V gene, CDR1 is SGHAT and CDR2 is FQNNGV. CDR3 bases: TGTGCCAGCAGCTTAGTTAACGGGGGGGGCGCGACCCAGTACTTC. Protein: CASSLVNGGGATQYF.

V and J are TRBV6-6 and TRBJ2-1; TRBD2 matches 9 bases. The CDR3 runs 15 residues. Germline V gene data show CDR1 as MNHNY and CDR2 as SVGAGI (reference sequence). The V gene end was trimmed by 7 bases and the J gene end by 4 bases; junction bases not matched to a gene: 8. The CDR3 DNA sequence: TGTGCCAGCAACTCCGGGACTAGCAGGTACAATGAGCAGTTCTTC. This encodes CASNSGTSRYNEQFF.

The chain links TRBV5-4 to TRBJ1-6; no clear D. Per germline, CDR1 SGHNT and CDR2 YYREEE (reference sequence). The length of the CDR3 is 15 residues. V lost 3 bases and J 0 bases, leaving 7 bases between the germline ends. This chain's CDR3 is CASSSESSYNSPLHF. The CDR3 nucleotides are TGTGCCAGCAGCTCGGAGAGCTCCTATAATTCACCCCTCCACTTT.

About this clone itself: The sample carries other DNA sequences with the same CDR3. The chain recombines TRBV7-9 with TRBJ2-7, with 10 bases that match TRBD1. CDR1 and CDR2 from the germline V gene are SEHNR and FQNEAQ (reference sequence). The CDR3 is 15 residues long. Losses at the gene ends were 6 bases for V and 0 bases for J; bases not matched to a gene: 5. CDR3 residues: CASSPRTGGSYEQYF. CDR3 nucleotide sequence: TGTGCCAGCAGTCCCAGGACAGGGGGCTCCTACGAGCAGTACTTC.

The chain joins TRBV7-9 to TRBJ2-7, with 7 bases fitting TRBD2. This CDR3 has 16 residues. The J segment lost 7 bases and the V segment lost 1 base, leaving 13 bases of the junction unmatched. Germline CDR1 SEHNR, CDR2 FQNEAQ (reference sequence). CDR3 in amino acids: CASSLGPGRTLGEQYF. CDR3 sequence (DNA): TGTGCCAGCAGCTTAGGGCCCGGGAGGACACTGGGGGAGCAGTACTTC.

The CDR3 DNA follows: TGTGCCAGCAGCGAGGCGGGGCGGCGTGAAGCTTTCTTT. Amino acid sequence: CASSEAGRREAFF. V usage is TRBV5-4 and J usage is TRBJ1-1; D perhaps matches TRBD1 (5 bases). V was shortened by 4 bases and J by 7 bases, with 14 bases between the two germline ends. The germline CDR1 and CDR2 sequences are SGHNT and YYREEE (reference sequence). The CDR3 runs to 13 residues.

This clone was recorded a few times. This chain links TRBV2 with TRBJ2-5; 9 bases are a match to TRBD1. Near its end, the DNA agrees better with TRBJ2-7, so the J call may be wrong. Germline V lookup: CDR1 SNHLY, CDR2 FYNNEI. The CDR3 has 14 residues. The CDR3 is CASSSRDREYEQYF. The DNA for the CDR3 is TGTGCCAGCAGTTCCCGGGACAGGGAATACGAGCAGTACTTC.

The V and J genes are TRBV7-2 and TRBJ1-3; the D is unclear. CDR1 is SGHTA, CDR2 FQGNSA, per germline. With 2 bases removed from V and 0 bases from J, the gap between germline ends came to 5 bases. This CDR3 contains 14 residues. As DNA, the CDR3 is TGTGCCAGCAGCTTACTTCTCTCTGGAAACACCATATATTTT. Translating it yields CASSLLLSGNTIYF.

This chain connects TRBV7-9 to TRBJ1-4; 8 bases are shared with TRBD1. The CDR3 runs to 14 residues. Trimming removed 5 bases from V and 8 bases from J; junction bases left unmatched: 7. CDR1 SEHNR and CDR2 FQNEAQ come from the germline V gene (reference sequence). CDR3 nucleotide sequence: TGTGCCAGCAGCCCAGGGGGCGCGCAAGAAAAACTGTTTTTT. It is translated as CASSPGGAQEKLFF.

CDR3 protein: CASSLGGVPTEAFF. CDR3 bases: TGTGCCAGCAGCTTGGGGGGGGTTCCCACTGAAGCTTTCTTT. The chain is built from TRBV5-8 and TRBJ1-1; D is perhaps TRBD1 (5 bases). Trimming took off 0 bases at V and 4 bases at J, with 10 bases between the two ends. CDR1 is SGHTS and CDR2 is YDEGEE in the germline V gene. The length of the CDR3 is 14 residues. The variable domain in full, completed from reference TRBV5-8 and TRBJ1-1, reads EAGVTQSPTHLIKTRGQQATLRCSPISGHTSVYWYQQALGLGLQFLLWYDEGEERNRGNFPPRFSGRQFPNYSSELNVNALELEDSALYLCASSLGGVPTEAFFGQGTRLTVV.

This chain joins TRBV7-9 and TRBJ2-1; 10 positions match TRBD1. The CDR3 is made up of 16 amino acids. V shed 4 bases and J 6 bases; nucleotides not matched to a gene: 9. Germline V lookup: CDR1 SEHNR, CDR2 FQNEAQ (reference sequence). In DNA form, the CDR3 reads TGTGCCAGCAGCTCCCTCCGCGGGACAGGGGTCAATGAGCAGTTCTTC. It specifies CASSSLRGTGVNEQFF. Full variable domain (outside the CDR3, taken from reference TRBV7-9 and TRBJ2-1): DTGVSQNPRHKITKRGQNVTFRCDPISEHNRLYWYRQTLGQGPEFLTYFQNEAQLEKSRLLSDRFSAERPKGSFSTLEIQRTEQGDSAMYLCASSSLRGTGVNEQFFGPGTRLTVL.